The 28 T cell receptor beta chains in this list originate from one sample, sequenced in a study of cytomegalovirus exposure and HLA in healthy donors. A multiplex PCR was run with 60 Vbeta primers and 13 Jbeta primers. The repertoire was sequenced with immunoSEQ multiplex PCR; TCRdb's copy has only in-frame clones and lacks some. The table shows 300,000 or so clones, with almost 85% occurring only once. Sequenced: PBMCs. The receptors were sampled from a middle-aged woman in good health and CMV-seropositive.

The gene calls are TRBV6-6 and TRBJ2-2, with 7 bases lining up with TRBD1. V trimming: 6 bases; J trimming: 0 bases; junction bases outside the gene matches: 7. This CDR3 comprises 16 residues. Germline assignment: CDR1 MNHNY and CDR2 SVGAGI (reference sequence). The CDR3: CASRQNRGANTGELFF. The CDR3 nucleotides read TGTGCCAGCAGGCAAAACAGGGGAGCGAACACCGGGGAGCTGTTTTTT.

The chain uses TRBV16 and TRBJ1-2; D is uncertain. V lost 0 bases, J lost 4 bases, and 9 bases lay in between. The CDR3 totals 14 residues. Germline CDR1 reads KGHSY; CDR2 reads FQNENV. The CDR3 loop reads CASSQSRSTYGYTF. The CDR3 DNA reads as TGTGCCAGCAGCCAATCCAGGTCAACCTATGGCTACACCTTC.

V usage is TRBV2 and J usage is TRBJ1-2; TRBD1 matches 9 bases. CDR3 length: 14 amino acids. CDR1 is SNHLY, CDR2 FYNNEI, per germline. Trimming at V came to 8 bases and at J to 6 bases, leaving 10 bases not matched to a gene. The CDR3 coding sequence is TGTGCCAGCGGGAGGGAGGGACAGGGCCATGGCTACACCTTC. The encoded protein is CASGREGQGHGYTF.

The V call is TRBV10-3, the J call TRBJ1-2; 11 bases map to TRBD1. The J segment lost 3 bases and the V segment lost 9 bases, leaving 3 bases of the junction unmatched. The CDR3 has 13 residues. Germline CDR1 ENHRY, CDR2 SYGVKD. For the CDR3, the DNA is TGTGCCATAACGGGACAGGGGGACTATGGCTACACCTTC. It is translated as CAITGQGDYGYTF.

This chain links TRBV6-1 with TRBJ2-7; tentatively, D is TRBD2 (5 bases). This CDR3 has 16 residues. V lost 4 bases, J lost 1 base, and 17 bases lay in between. CDR1 MNHNS and CDR2 SASEGT come from the germline V gene. The CDR3 protein is CASSGPGLGLSYEQYF. The CDR3 region has the DNA TGTGCCAGCAGTGGGCCCGGACTCGGGCTTTCCTACGAGCAGTACTTC.

V usage is TRBV6-1 and J usage is TRBJ1-1; D perhaps matches TRBD1 (6 bases). The CDR3 sequence is 13 residues long. Trimming pared 6 bases from V and 1 base from J, leaving 9 bases between. CDR1 is MNHNS and CDR2 is SASEGT in the germline V gene. CDR3 nucleotides: TGTGCCAGCAGGACAGGCGGGAACACTGAAGCTTTCTTT. Translation gives CASRTGGNTEAFF.

The V gene is TRBV10-3, the J gene TRBJ1-1; no firm D call. Trimming took 5 bases from V and 4 from J, leaving 14 bases between them. The CDR3 is 14 residues long. Germline V gene data show CDR1 as ENHRY and CDR2 as SYGVKD. CDR3 amino acids: CAISRLESGTEAFF. The CDR3 nucleotides are TGTGCCATCAGTCGGCTTGAGAGCGGCACTGAAGCTTTCTTT.

V gene TRBV7-9 combines with J gene TRBJ2-1, with D tentatively TRBD1 (5 bases). From germline, CDR1 is SEHNR and CDR2 FQNEAQ (reference sequence). The V gene lost 1 base and the J gene lost 4 bases, with 5 bases spanning the gap. This CDR3 region has 13 residues. The CDR3 coding sequence is TGTGCCAGCAGCTTAGGGACATACAATGAGCAGTTCTTC. It specifies CASSLGTYNEQFF.

The rearrangement links TRBV28 to TRBJ2-5, with TRBD1 matching 9 bases. The CDR3 extends over 13 amino acids. Germline V gene sequence: CDR1 MDHEN, CDR2 SYDVKM. The V gene end was trimmed by 5 bases and the J gene end by 11 bases; junction bases not matched to a gene: 9. The CDR3: CASSPGTGNGQYF. The CDR3 bases are TGTGCCAGCAGTCCCGGGACAGGGAATGGGCAGTACTTC. Looking up the rest from reference TRBV28 and TRBJ2-5 gives the full variable domain: DVKVTQSSRYLVKRTGEKVFLECVQDMDHENMFWYRQDPGLGLRLIYFSYDVKMKEKGDIPEGYSVSREKKERFSLILESASTNQTSMYLCASSPGTGNGQYFGPGTRLLVL.

The rearrangement links TRBV11-2 to TRBJ2-2; 11 bases fit TRBD2. The V gene's germline CDR1 is SGHAT and CDR2 FQNNGV. The CDR3 loop spans 16 amino acids. The ends lost 4 bases at V and 3 bases at J; junction bases unmatched: 4. In nucleotides, the CDR3 is TGTGCCAGCAGCTCTTGGACTAGCGGGTACACCGGGGAGCTGTTTTTT. Protein sequence: CASSSWTSGYTGELFF. Full variable domain (remainder filled in from reference TRBV11-2 and TRBJ2-2): EAGVAQSPRYKIIEKRQSVAFWCNPISGHATLYWYQQILGQGPKLLIQFQNNGVVDDSQLPKDRFSAERLKGVDSTLKIQPAKLEDSAVYLCASSSWTSGYTGELFFGEGSRLTVL.

This chain links TRBV27 with TRBJ2-7; the match to TRBD2 covers 10 bases. Germline lookup yields CDR1 MNHEY and CDR2 SMNVEV (reference sequence). The ends lost 4 bases at V and 4 bases at J; junction bases unmatched: 7. The CDR3 covers 15 residues. The CDR3 sequence: CASSSSSGRMYEQYF. The CDR3 DNA reads as TGTGCCAGCAGTTCATCTAGCGGGAGAATGTACGAGCAGTACTTC.

The chain carries TRBV5-8 and TRBJ2-5; D unresolved. The CDR3 is 13 amino acids. The germline gives CDR1 SGHTS, CDR2 YDEGEE. The V and J ends lost 2 bases and 4 bases respectively, with 9 bases between them. The CDR3 coding sequence is TGTGCCAGCAGCTTCTTAGGCGGAGAGACCCAGTACTTC. Protein sequence: CASSFLGGETQYF.

The V call is TRBV27, the J call TRBJ1-2; no reliable D call. V lost 5 bases to trimming and J lost 1 base, with 8 bases between them. The CDR3 totals 13 residues. Germline V gene data show CDR1 as MNHEY and CDR2 as SMNVEV (reference sequence). Here the CDR3 DNA reads TGTGCCAGCAGTCCAGATCTTAACTATGGCTACACCTTC. This gives the protein CASSPDLNYGYTF.

This clone has just a few counts. The gene calls are TRBV7-2 and TRBJ1-2; maybe TRBD1 (5 bases). V was shortened by 0 bases and J by 4 bases, with 9 bases between the two germline ends. The V gene's germline CDR1 is SGHTA and CDR2 FQGNSA. CDR3 length: 14 residues. CDR3 amino acids: CASSLAYRSYGYTF. The CDR3 nucleotides are TGTGCCAGCAGCTTAGCGTACAGGTCCTATGGCTACACCTTC.

The chain combines TRBV7-9 with TRBJ2-3, with 8 positions matching TRBD2. CDR1 is SEHNR, CDR2 FQNEAQ, per germline (reference sequence). The CDR3 covers 15 residues. The junction had 3 bases not matched to a gene; V was cut back by 3 bases and J by 1 base. DNA for the CDR3: TGTGCCAGCAGCTTTACTAGCGGCGGCACAGATACGCAGTATTTT. Translation gives CASSFTSGGTDTQYF.

This clone appeared once. The chain combines TRBV11-2 with TRBJ2-2; TRBD1 agrees at 7 bases. V shed 5 bases and J 3 bases; nucleotides not matched to a gene: 6. Germline assignment: CDR1 SGHAT and CDR2 FQNNGV. This CDR3 is built from 15 residues. The CDR3 nucleotides are TGTGCCAGCAGCGAACAGGGGCGATACACCGGGGAGCTGTTTTTT. Translation: CASSEQGRYTGELFF.

V and J are TRBV28 and TRBJ1-6; weak D call: TRBD1 (6 bases). The CDR3 runs to 15 residues. V dropped 5 bases and J dropped 8 bases, with 16 bases sitting between them. Looked up from germline, CDR1 is MDHEN and CDR2 is SYDVKM. This CDR3 reads CASSEIQGVYSPLHF. The CDR3 nucleotides read TGTGCCAGCAGTGAAATACAGGGTGTATATTCACCCCTCCACTTT.

V and J are TRBV7-9 and TRBJ2-4, with 7 bases aligning to TRBD1. The CDR3 is 15 amino acids. Germline assignment: CDR1 SEHNR and CDR2 FQNEAQ (reference sequence). The J segment lost 4 bases and the V segment lost 5 bases, leaving 8 bases of the junction unmatched. The CDR3 region is CASSPHGTEKNIQYF. The CDR3 nucleotides read TGTGCCAGCAGCCCACACGGGACAGAGAAAAACATTCAGTACTTC.

The CDR3 DNA is TGTGCCAGCAGCCCGAGGACTAGCGGGCTACACTACAATGAGCAGTTCTTC. Translation: CASSPRTSGLHYNEQFF. The rearrangement joins TRBV7-2 to TRBJ2-1; 11 nucleotides align to TRBD2. Trimming at V came to 5 bases and at J to 3 bases, leaving 9 bases not matched to a gene. Looked up from germline, CDR1 is SGHTA and CDR2 is FQGNSA. The CDR3 totals 17 residues.

The rearrangement joins TRBV30 to TRBJ1-2; D gene ambiguous. Per germline, CDR1 GTSNPN and CDR2 SVGIG (reference sequence). This CDR3 is built from 13 residues. V dropped 3 bases and J dropped 8 bases, with 16 bases sitting between them. CDR3: CAWSPRRVDGYTF. The CDR3 nucleotides read TGTGCCTGGAGCCCAAGGAGGGTCGACGGCTACACCTTC.

The chain employs TRBV19 and TRBJ2-1; 11 nucleotides match TRBD2. In germline, CDR1 is LNHDA, CDR2 SQIVND (reference sequence). Trimming took 3 bases from V and 4 from J; bases not matched to a gene: 5. CDR3 length: 16 amino acids. The CDR3 nucleotides read TGTGCCAGTAGTATTCGGGGGACTAGCGGTTACAATGAGCAGTTCTTC. Amino acid sequence: CASSIRGTSGYNEQFF.

The rearrangement links TRBV29-1 to TRBJ2-4, with TRBD1 matching 9 bases. This CDR3 contains 15 residues. Germline CDR1 and CDR2: SQVTM and ANQGSEA. Germline trimming cut 6 bases from V and 0 bases from J; bases unmatched to any gene: 6. The CDR3 DNA is TGCAGCGTAGGACAGGGGATAGAAGCCAAAAACATTCAGTACTTC. Translated, it gives CSVGQGIEAKNIQYF.

The V call is TRBV19, the J call TRBJ2-7; 10 bases line up with TRBD1. From germline, CDR1 is LNHDA and CDR2 SQIVND (reference sequence). This CDR3 contains 14 residues. The J segment lost 6 bases and the V segment lost 5 bases, leaving 7 bases of the junction unmatched. The CDR3 nucleotides are TGTGCCAGTAGTTCCCGGGACAGGGGCGGCGAGCAGTACTTC. It codes for CASSSRDRGGEQYF.

The chain combines TRBV5-1 with TRBJ1-1, with 7 bases lining up with TRBD1. The CDR3 totals 14 residues. Germline V gene sequence: CDR1 SGHRS, CDR2 YFSETQ. J lost 9 bases, V lost 4 bases, and 12 bases had no gene match. CDR3 residues: CASSPGQAGPQAFF. The CDR3 region has the DNA TGCGCCAGCAGCCCCGGACAGGCGGGCCCTCAAGCTTTCTTT.

CDR3 sequence: CAISESISGWRANYGYTF. In DNA form, the CDR3 reads TGTGCCATCAGTGAGTCGATATCAGGCTGGAGGGCTAACTATGGCTACACCTTC. This chain links TRBV10-3 with TRBJ1-2; unclear D gene. Germline CDR1 and CDR2: ENHRY and SYGVKD. The CDR3 sequence is 18 residues long. Trimming shortened V by 0 bases and J by 0 bases, and 17 bases separated the two germline ends.

The rearrangement joins TRBV30 to TRBJ2-7; 10 nucleotides agree with TRBD2. The V gene's germline CDR1 is GTSNPN and CDR2 SVGIG (reference sequence). V shed 3 bases and J 1 base; nucleotides not matched to a gene: 9. The CDR3 is made up of 16 amino acids. The CDR3 protein is CAWSPAPLAGSYEQYF. The CDR3 coding sequence is TGTGCCTGGAGCCCAGCCCCACTAGCGGGGTCCTACGAGCAGTACTTC.

This clone was seen once. V gene TRBV13 combines with J gene TRBJ2-1, with 10 bases identical to TRBD2. CDR3 length equals 15 residues. With V trimmed by 5 bases and J by 8 bases, 9 bases remained unmatched. Germline CDR1 reads PRHDT; CDR2 reads FYEKMQ (reference sequence). This CDR3 is CASSPLAGVPHEQFF. The CDR3 DNA sequence: TGTGCCAGCAGCCCTCTAGCGGGAGTCCCGCATGAGCAGTTCTTC.

This chain joins TRBV15 and TRBJ2-3; 7 positions agree with TRBD2. V gave up 8 bases and J gave up 9 bases; unmatched junction bases: 11. CDR3 length: 13 residues. The germline V gene has CDR1 LNHNV and CDR2 YYDKDF (reference sequence). CDR3 protein: CATEEAGGSTQYF. The CDR3 DNA follows: TGTGCCACCGAAGAAGCCGGGGGGTCGACGCAGTATTTT.